Below, 21 T cell receptor beta chains from the same sample are listed, as sequenced in a study of identical twins. TCRdb re-called the 5' RACE reads through MiXCR, storing one row per CDR3 protein. The table includes some 1,700,000 distinct CDR3 sequences, around a third detected once. The sequenced sample consisted of cord blood. These receptor sequences come from a newborn girl in good health.

The chain carries TRBV6-5 and TRBJ1-5, with TRBD1 matching over 7 bases. V was pared by 6 bases and J by 5 bases, with 4 bases of the junction left unmatched. The CDR3 sequence is 13 residues long. In germline, CDR1 is MNHEY, CDR2 SVGAGI. The CDR3 region has the DNA TGTGCCAGCAGGGGCAGGGGGGATCAGCCCCAGCATTTT. As protein: CASRGRGDQPQHF.

The chain combines TRBV20-1 with TRBJ2-4, with 11 bases identical to TRBD2. Germline loops: CDR1 DFQATT, CDR2 SNEGSKA (reference sequence). V lost 1 base and J lost 2; bases outside the gene matches: 7. The CDR3 is 17 amino acids. CDR3 nucleotide sequence: TGCAGTGCTAGAGTCATGACTAGCGGGGTTTCCAAAAACATTCAGTACTTC. Protein sequence: CSARVMTSGVSKNIQYF.

The rearrangement joins TRBV2 to TRBJ2-5, with D perhaps matching TRBD2 (5 bases). Trimming removed 7 bases at V and 11 bases at J, with 23 bases between. Per germline, CDR1 SNHLY and CDR2 FYNNEI. The CDR3 covers 14 residues. CDR3 protein: CASTLVAMYNEQYF. The CDR3 DNA is TGTGCCAGCACGTTGGTAGCGATGTACAATGAGCAGTACTTC.

The chain uses TRBV20-1 and TRBJ2-7, with 11 positions matching TRBD2. J lost 2 bases, V lost 8 bases, and 2 bases had no gene match. The germline gives CDR1 DFQATT, CDR2 SNEGSKA (reference sequence). This CDR3 contains 12 residues. The CDR3 here is CSTLAGAYEQYF. DNA for the CDR3: TGCAGTACACTAGCGGGAGCCTACGAGCAGTACTTC.

This clonotype was recorded many times. The chain couples TRBV20-1 to TRBJ2-7; unclear D gene. Germline V gene lookup returns CDR1 DFQATT and CDR2 SNEGSKA (reference sequence). V lost 1 base to trimming and J lost 3 bases, with 4 bases between them. The length of the CDR3 is 11 residues. For the CDR3, the DNA is TGCAGTGCTAGAGTGGACTACGAGCAGTACTTC. This sequence encodes CSARVDYEQYF.

This clonotype occurred a few times. This chain links TRBV10-3 with TRBJ2-7, with 10 bases lining up with TRBD2. The end of the DNA aligns better with TRBJ2-5, so the J call may be wrong. The V gene's germline CDR1 is ENHRY and CDR2 SYGVKD. This CDR3 region has 15 residues. The CDR3 nucleotides read TGTGCCATCAGTGACTTACTAGCGGGGCCAGAGACCCAGTACTTC. Translating it yields CAISDLLAGPETQYF.

The J gene is TRBJ2-5, the V gene TRBV2, with 9 bases matching TRBD1. The CDR3 consists of 15 residues. The V segment lost 4 bases and the J segment 5 bases; nucleotides outside the gene matches: 8. Germline CDR1 is SNHLY and CDR2 is FYNNEI. The CDR3 here is CASSAPGTGRETQYF. The CDR3 DNA sequence: TGTGCCAGCAGTGCTCCCGGGACAGGGAGGGAGACCCAGTACTTC.

This clonotype has more than one count but fewer than ten. This rearrangement joins TRBV15 to TRBJ2-3; D gene uncertain. The V end lost 3 bases, the J end lost 4 bases, and 20 bases lay between the germline ends. The CDR3 has 17 amino acids. Germline V gives CDR1 LNHNV, CDR2 YYDKDF (reference sequence). This CDR3 is CATSSNPWSTSADTQYF. CDR3 DNA: TGTGCCACCAGCAGTAATCCATGGAGTACCTCGGCAGATACGCAGTATTTT.

This clonotype occurred once. CDR3 sequence: CSAGSGRFPRNEQYF. The CDR3 bases are TGCAGTGCCGGTAGCGGGAGGTTTCCCCGCAATGAGCAGTACTTC. The chain is built from TRBV20-1 and TRBJ2-7, with 10 bases fitting TRBD2. Looked up from germline, CDR1 is DFQATT and CDR2 is SNEGSKA (reference sequence). The CDR3 is 15 amino acids. The J segment lost 7 bases and the V segment lost 6 bases, leaving 15 bases of the junction unmatched.

There are a few counts of this clonotype. This chain connects TRBV7-2 to TRBJ2-7; 12 bases are shared with TRBD2. With V trimmed by 5 bases and J by 5 bases, 10 bases remained unmatched. Germline CDR1 reads SGHTA; CDR2 reads FQGNSA. The CDR3 is 16 amino acids. The CDR3 protein is CASSGPGLAGIHEQYF. The CDR3, as DNA: TGTGCCAGCAGCGGCCCCGGACTAGCGGGAATCCACGAGCAGTACTTC.

V and J are TRBV7-6 and TRBJ1-1; 7 bases are a match to TRBD1. The CDR3 extends over 16 amino acids. Germline CDR1 and CDR2: SGHVS and FNYEAQ. V was pared by 1 base and J by 4 bases, with 9 bases of the junction left unmatched. The CDR3 sequence: CASSLGTGGVGTEAFF. CDR3 sequence (DNA): TGTGCCAGCAGCTTAGGGACAGGAGGGGTGGGCACTGAAGCTTTCTTT.

This clonotype was seen a handful of times. V and J are TRBV12-3 or TRBV12-4 and TRBJ1-2, with D unclear. V gave up 5 bases and J gave up 8 bases, with 12 bases separating them. This CDR3 contains 12 residues. The DNA for the CDR3 is TGTGCCAGCAGTCCCCCCCTAGGGGGCTACACCTTC. Translation: CASSPPLGGYTF.

This rearrangement joins TRBV12-3 or TRBV12-4 to TRBJ2-7, with D maybe TRBD2 (6 bases). V was trimmed by 9 bases and J by 7 bases, leaving 16 bases between them. The CDR3 is 12 residues long. The CDR3: CASLATYNEQYF. The CDR3 coding sequence is TGTGCCAGTCTAGCGACCTACAATGAGCAGTACTTC.

On this clonotype: The missing conserved phenylalanine or tryptophan at the end of this CDR3 makes a read error likely. The gene calls are TRBV29-1 and TRBJ2-7; D is perhaps TRBD2 (6 bases). Germline CDR1 is SQVTM and CDR2 is ANQGSEA. The CDR3 loop spans 11 amino acids. Trimming took 4 bases from V and 3 from J, leaving 7 bases between them. DNA of the CDR3: TGCAGCGTTGGGACTAACTACGAGCAGTACTTG. Its translation is CSVGTNYEQYL.

This clonotype came up a few times. This chain's CDR3 is CASRPTYETTYEQYF. CDR3 sequence (DNA): TGTGCCAGCAGGCCCACCTACGAGACTACCTACGAGCAGTACTTC. The V call is TRBV5-5, the J call TRBJ2-7; tentative D call: TRBD2 (5 bases). V gave up 5 bases and J gave up 2 bases, with 17 bases separating them. Germline V gene sequence: CDR1 SGHKS, CDR2 YYEKEE (reference sequence). The CDR3 loop spans 15 amino acids.

The V gene is TRBV4-2, the J gene TRBJ2-5; 12 bases map to TRBD2. V was pared by 3 bases and J by 11 bases, with 10 bases of the junction left unmatched. CDR3 length: 15 residues. CDR1 is LGHNA and CDR2 is YNFKEQ in the germline V gene. CDR3 loop: CASSHPLAGGNEQYF. DNA for the CDR3: TGTGCCAGCAGCCACCCACTAGCGGGAGGTAATGAGCAGTACTTC.

This clonotype was counted only a few times. A read error may produce the germline difference seen at one junction end. This chain joins TRBV9 and TRBJ1-2; the D is unclear. Germline CDR1 SGDLS, CDR2 YYNGEE. This CDR3 region has 14 residues. The DNA for the CDR3 is TGTGCCAGCAGCGTAGTTGGAGCTTCCTATAGCTACACCTTC. Amino acid sequence: CASSVVGASYSYTF.

This clonotype was detected ten times or more. The rearrangement joins TRBV12-3 or TRBV12-4 to TRBJ2-7, with D perhaps given as TRBD1 or TRBD2 (6 bases each). The CDR3 extends over 12 amino acids. V lost 4 bases, J lost 10 bases, and 14 bases lay in between. The CDR3 loop reads CASSWGAGDQYF. The CDR3 region has the DNA TGTGCCAGCAGTTGGGGGGCAGGAGATCAGTACTTC.

The chain combines TRBV20-1 with TRBJ2-1; D might be TRBD1 (6 bases). Looked up from germline, CDR1 is DFQATT and CDR2 is SNEGSKA (reference sequence). CDR3 length: 14 residues. Trimming cost V 0 bases and J 10 bases, with 16 bases left between them. The CDR3 spells CSARDWVAGVEQFF. The DNA of the CDR3 is TGCAGTGCTAGAGATTGGGTGGCAGGGGTGGAGCAGTTCTTC.

The chain recombines TRBV11-2 with TRBJ1-5, with a tentative D call TRBD1 (6 bases). Germline values: CDR1 SGHAT, CDR2 FQNNGV. CDR3 size: 16 residues. The V end was cut by 3 bases, the J end by 5 bases, with 17 bases between. CDR3 sequence (DNA): TGTGCCAGCAGCTTCGTCTACCGGGACACTTATCAGCCCCAGCATTTT. This translates into CASSFVYRDTYQPQHF. The full variable domain, its missing parts supplied by reference TRBV11-2 and TRBJ1-5, is EAGVAQSPRYKIIEKRQSVAFWCNPISGHATLYWYQQILGQGPKLLIQFQNNGVVDDSQLPKDRFSAERLKGVDSTLKIQPAKLEDSAVYLCASSFVYRDTYQPQHFGDGTRLSIL.

This clonotype was detected a few times. The V and J genes are TRBV28 and TRBJ1-1; no firm D call. The CDR3 contains 12 residues. Trimming cost V 10 bases and J 1 base, with 10 bases left between them. CDR1 MDHEN and CDR2 SYDVKM come from the germline V gene. The CDR3: CAIGSRNTEAFF. CDR3 in DNA: TGTGCCATCGGGAGTAGGAACACTGAAGCTTTCTTT.